This T cell receptor (beta chain) was captured in a study of blood T cell repertoires in COVID-19. Study information: Specimens from acute and convalescent COVID-19 originated in the United States, Italy and Spain. T cells, B-cell-depleted T cells, or PBMCs provided the cDNA or gDNA that served as material.

CDR1 is SGHNT and CDR2 is YYREEE in the germline V gene (reference sequence). This CDR3 region has 15 residues. V lost 4 bases to trimming and J lost 10 bases, with 21 bases between them. In its sample, this clone was seen once. Original processing methods: It was from reference gene primer amplification that nucleated cell counts were estimated. TCRdb's table, derived via immunoSEQ multiplex PCR, lists solely in-frame clones and lacks some. V and J calls and clone size are copied from that table; D and trimming were computed from the DNA. The sample carries over 200,000 clones, 70% to 90% recorded once.

This clonotype originated in a woman between 40 and 55 years old who had recovered from COVID-19. Sequencing used peripheral blood. The chain carries TRBV5-4 and TRBJ2-1; D may be TRBD1 (5 bases). CDR3 bases: TGTGCCAGCAGCCTGGGTGGGGCTACCACTGGGGAGCAGTTCTTC. Protein product: CASSLGGATTGEQFF. Filled out from reference TRBV5-4 and TRBJ2-1, the complete variable domain reads ETGVTQSPTHLIKTRGQQVTLRCSSQSGHNTVSWYQQALGQGPQFIFQYYREEENGRGNFPPRFSGLQFPNYSSELNVNALELDDSALYLCASSLGGATTGEQFFGPGTRLTVL.